At least ten counts were recorded for the clone carrying this TCR beta chain. This CDR3 has 15 residues. J was trimmed by 5 bases and V by 4 bases; bases with no gene match: 3. The germline gives CDR1 LGHNA, CDR2 YNFKEQ. These data are taken from a study of spatial heterogeneity in lung cancer. TCR cDNA molecules each had a unique molecular identifier. TCRdb analysed the 5' RACE reads with MiXCR anew, one entry per CDR3 protein. The repertoire holds 40,000 or so distinct CDR3 sequences, with around 5.2% as singletons. Time point indicated: sample taken at primary tumor resection. This chain links TRBV4-2 with TRBJ2-5, with TRBD2 matching over 14 bases. Sequencing used PBMCs, obtained at surgery. The source of this sequence is a female donor with early-stage non-small cell lung cancer. The CDR3 is CASSRLAGGRETQYF. The CDR3 DNA reads as TGTGCCAGCAGCCGACTAGCGGGGGGGCGGGAGACCCAGTACTTC.